The 2 T cell receptor beta chains presented below share a single source sample, sequenced in a study of identical twins. TCRdb re-derived calls from the 5' RACE reads in MiXCR, one entry per CDR3 protein. The data show hundreds of thousands of distinct CDR3 sequences, 15% to 20% seen once. This sample also appeared in a second study, on T cells expressing NK-cell markers.

The sequenced material came from PBMCs. The source is a woman in her late teens or twenties in good health.

This clonotype was observed a few times. V is TRBV6-6 and J is TRBJ2-1; no reliable D call. V gave up 1 base and J gave up 5 bases, with 3 bases separating them. Germline CDR1 reads MNHNY; CDR2 reads SVGAGI (reference sequence). CDR3 length: 12 amino acids. CDR3 loop: CASSYYDNEQFF. Here the CDR3 DNA reads TGTGCCAGCAGTTACTACGACAATGAGCAGTTCTTC.

This clonotype was seen more than once but under ten times. The chain employs TRBV12-3 or TRBV12-4 and TRBJ1-5; no definite D call. The V and J ends lost 5 bases and 1 base respectively, with 9 bases between them. The CDR3 has 14 residues. The CDR3 nucleotides read TGTGCCAGCAGTGTTGAGAGGAGCAATCAGCCCCAGCATTTT. Protein: CASSVERSNQPQHF.